Detailed here is one TCR beta chain. Its antigen is not known. Method: immunoSEQ multiplex PCR; TCRdb's copy keeps in-frame clones and lacks some. The data hold more than 45,000 clones, with 77% observed a single time. The CDR3 runs 15 residues. In germline, CDR1 is GTSNPN, CDR2 SVGIG (reference sequence). V gave up 3 bases and J gave up 0 bases, with 15 bases separating them. The data are from a study of OX40 agonist ivuxolimab in advanced cancers. For the study at large: Every patient in dose escalation had hepatocellular carcinoma, melanoma, renal cell or head and neck cancer.

Study results and caveats: Low normalized T-cell clonal expansion also characterized some of the nonresponders. Expanded clones were, on average, more numerous among CD8+ T cells than CD4+.

The chain is built from TRBV30 and TRBJ2-7; no clear D gene. The specimen was CD4+ or CD8+ T cells sorted from blood, collected in a trial of the OX40 agonist ivuxolimab. This sequence originates from an adult with an advanced solid tumor such as melanoma, head and neck, liver or kidney cancer. The CDR3 spells CAWSDWTPTSYEQYF. The CDR3 nucleotides are TGTGCCTGGAGCGACTGGACCCCTACCTCCTACGAGCAGTACTTC.